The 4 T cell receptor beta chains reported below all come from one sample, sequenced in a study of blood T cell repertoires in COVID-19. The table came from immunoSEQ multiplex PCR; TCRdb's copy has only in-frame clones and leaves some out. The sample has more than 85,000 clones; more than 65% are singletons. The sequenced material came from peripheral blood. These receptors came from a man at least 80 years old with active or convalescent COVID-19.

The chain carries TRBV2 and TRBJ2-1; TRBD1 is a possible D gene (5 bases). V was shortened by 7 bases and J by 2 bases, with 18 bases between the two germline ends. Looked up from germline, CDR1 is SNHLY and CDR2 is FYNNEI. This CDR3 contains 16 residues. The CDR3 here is CASISADTYAYNEQFF. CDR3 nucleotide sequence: TGTGCCAGCATAAGCGCGGACACTTATGCCTACAATGAGCAGTTCTTC.

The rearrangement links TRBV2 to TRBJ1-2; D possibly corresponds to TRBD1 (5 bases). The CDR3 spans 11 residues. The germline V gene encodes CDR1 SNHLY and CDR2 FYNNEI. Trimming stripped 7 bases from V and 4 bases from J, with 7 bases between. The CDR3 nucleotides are TGTGCCAGCACCGACAGCTATGGCTACACCTTC. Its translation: CASTDSYGYTF.

The CDR3 DNA reads TGTGCCAGCAGCTTGGAGATTCTCGCCAGCAGGGCCCTCCACTTT. As protein: CASSLEILASRALHF. The rearrangement uses TRBV5-5 and TRBJ1-6; a weak D match, TRBD1 (5 bases). V was pared by 0 bases and J by 14 bases, with 18 bases between. CDR3 size: 15 residues. Germline assignment: CDR1 SGHKS and CDR2 YYEKEE (reference sequence).

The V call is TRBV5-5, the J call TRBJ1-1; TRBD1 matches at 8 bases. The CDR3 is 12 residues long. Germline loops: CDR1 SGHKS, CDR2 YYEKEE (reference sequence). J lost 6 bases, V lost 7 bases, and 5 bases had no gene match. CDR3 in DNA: TGTGCCAGCGAGACAGGGGCGTCTGAAGCTTTCTTT. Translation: CASETGASEAFF.